The clone carrying this T cell receptor beta chain was seen only a few times. Sequenced by immunoSEQ multiplex PCR; TCRdb stores in-frame clones only, minus some. The sample has 110,000 or so clones, over 60% seen once. This entry comes from a study of blood T cell repertoires in COVID-19. Germline CDR1 reads SGHVS; CDR2 reads FNYEAQ. The CDR3 totals 13 residues. The V end lost 5 bases, the J end lost 3 bases, and 10 bases lay between the germline ends. This TCR derives from a man in his 70s with acute or convalescent COVID-19. The sequencing input was peripheral blood. The chain carries TRBV7-6 and TRBJ1-1, with D perhaps TRBD1 (6 bases). The CDR3 DNA sequence: TGTGCCAGCAGCAAACAGGGAGACACTGAAGCTTTCTTT. It encodes CASSKQGDTEAFF. Drawing the rest from reference TRBV7-6 and TRBJ1-1, the complete variable domain is GAGVSQSPRYKVTKRGQDVALRCDPISGHVSLYWYRQALGQGPEFLTYFNYEAQQDKSGLPNDRFSAERPEGSISTLTIQRTEQRDSAMYRCASSKQGDTEAFFGQGTRLTVV.